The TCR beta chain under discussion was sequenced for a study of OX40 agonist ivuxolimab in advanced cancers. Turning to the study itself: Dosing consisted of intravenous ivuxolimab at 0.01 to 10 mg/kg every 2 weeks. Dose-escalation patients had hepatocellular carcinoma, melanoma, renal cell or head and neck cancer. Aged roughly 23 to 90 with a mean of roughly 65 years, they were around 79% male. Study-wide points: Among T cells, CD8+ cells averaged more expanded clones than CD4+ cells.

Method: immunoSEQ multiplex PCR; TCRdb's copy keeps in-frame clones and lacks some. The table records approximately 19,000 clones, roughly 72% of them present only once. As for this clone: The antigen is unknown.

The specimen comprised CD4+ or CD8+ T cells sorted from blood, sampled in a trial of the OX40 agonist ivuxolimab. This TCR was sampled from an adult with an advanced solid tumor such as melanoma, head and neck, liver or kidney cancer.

The CDR3 DNA follows: TGTGCCAGCAGCGTAGAAAGGGGGGAGCAGTTCTTC. The encoded protein is CASSVERGEQFF. The rearrangement uses TRBV9 and TRBJ2-1; TRBD1 is a possible D gene (6 bases). The ends were cut back, 0 bases at V and 10 bases at J, with 8 bases in the middle. Germline CDR1 reads SGDLS; CDR2 reads YYNGEE. This CDR3 region has 12 residues.